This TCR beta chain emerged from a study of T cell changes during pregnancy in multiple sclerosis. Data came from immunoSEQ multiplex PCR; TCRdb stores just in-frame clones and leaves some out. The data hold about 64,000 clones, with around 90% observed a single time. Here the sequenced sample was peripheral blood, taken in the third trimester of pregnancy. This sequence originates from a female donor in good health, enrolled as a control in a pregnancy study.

CDR3 sequence reads: CASSILGTSNQPQHF. Written as DNA, the CDR3 is TGTGCCAGTAGTATACTAGGGACAAGTAATCAGCCCCAGCATTTT. The chain links TRBV19 to TRBJ1-5, with D possibly matching TRBD1 (6 bases). CDR1 and CDR2 (germline): LNHDA, SQIVND (reference sequence). Trimming cost V 2 bases and J 4 bases, with 12 bases left between them. The CDR3 sequence is 15 residues long.